The entry below gives a single TCR beta chain sequence along with its context. What it recognizes is unknown. Presence of unique molecular identifiers characterized the TCR beta cDNA libraries. A population of roughly 0.95 to 10 million T cells gave rise to 400,000 to 550,000 cDNA molecules. TCRdb fed the PCR reads into MiXCR, producing one record per CDR3 protein. The table includes almost 700,000 distinct CDR3 sequences, more than 50% detected once. The CDR3 runs 14 residues. With 0 bases removed from V and 10 bases from J, the gap between germline ends came to 16 bases. Germline loops: CDR1 SQVTM, CDR2 ANQGSEA. This record belongs to a study of post-analysis software for immune sequencing data. Study summary: Multiple sclerosis in the patients followed relapsing-remitting, secondary progressive and progressive-relapsing courses.

Overall study findings and caveats: Included in a set of about 5 TRBV segments more frequent in patients than controls were TRBV5-6, TRBV5-1 and TRBV20-1. Co-batched samples clustered tightly together by F measure.

The chain links TRBV29-1 to TRBJ2-1; D is tentatively TRBD1 or TRBD2 (5 bases each). The TCR sequence derives from a girl aged 2-10 years with multiple sclerosis. The sequenced sample was blood. The CDR3, as DNA: TGCAGCGTTGAAGATAATCTTGAGGGACCCGAGCAGTTCTTC. Protein sequence: CSVEDNLEGPEQFF.